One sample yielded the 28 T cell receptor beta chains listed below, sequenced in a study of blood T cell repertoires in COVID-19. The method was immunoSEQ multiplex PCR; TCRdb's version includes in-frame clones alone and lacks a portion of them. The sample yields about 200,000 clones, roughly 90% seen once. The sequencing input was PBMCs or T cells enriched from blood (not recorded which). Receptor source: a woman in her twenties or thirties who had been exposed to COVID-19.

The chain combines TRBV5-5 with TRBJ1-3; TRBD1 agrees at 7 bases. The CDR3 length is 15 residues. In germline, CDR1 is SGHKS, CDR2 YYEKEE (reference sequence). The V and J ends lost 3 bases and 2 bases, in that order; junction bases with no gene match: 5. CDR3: CASSWEQGPGNTIYF. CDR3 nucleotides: TGTGCCAGCAGCTGGGAACAGGGGCCTGGAAACACCATATATTTT. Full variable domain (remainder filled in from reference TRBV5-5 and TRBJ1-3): DAGVTQSPTHLIKTRGQQVTLRCSPISGHKSVSWYQQVLGQGPQFIFQYYEKEERGRGNFPDRFSARQFPNYSSELNVNALLLGDSALYLCASSWEQGPGNTIYFGEGSWLTVV.

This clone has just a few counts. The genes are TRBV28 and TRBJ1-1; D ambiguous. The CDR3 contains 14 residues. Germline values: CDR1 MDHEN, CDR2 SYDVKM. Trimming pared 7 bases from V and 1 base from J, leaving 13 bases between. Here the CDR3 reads CASTRPWRNTEAFF. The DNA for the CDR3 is TGTGCCAGCACCCGACCTTGGAGGAACACTGAAGCTTTCTTT. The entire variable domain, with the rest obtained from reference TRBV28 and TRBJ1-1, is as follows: DVKVTQSSRYLVKRTGEKVFLECVQDMDHENMFWYRQDPGLGLRLIYFSYDVKMKEKGDIPEGYSVSREKKERFSLILESASTNQTSMYLCASTRPWRNTEAFFGQGTRLTVV.

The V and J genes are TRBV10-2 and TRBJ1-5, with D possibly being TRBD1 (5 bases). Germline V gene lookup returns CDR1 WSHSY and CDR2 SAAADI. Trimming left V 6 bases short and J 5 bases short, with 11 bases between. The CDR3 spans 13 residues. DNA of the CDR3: TGCGCCAGCAGCCGACAGACTGATCAGCCCCAGCATTTT. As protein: CASSRQTDQPQHF.

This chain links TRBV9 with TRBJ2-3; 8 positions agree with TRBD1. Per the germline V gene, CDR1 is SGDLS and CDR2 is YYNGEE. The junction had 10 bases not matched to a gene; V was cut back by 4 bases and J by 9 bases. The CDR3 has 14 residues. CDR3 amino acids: CASSTEKQGDTQYF. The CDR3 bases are TGTGCCAGCAGCACAGAAAAACAGGGGGACACGCAGTATTTT.

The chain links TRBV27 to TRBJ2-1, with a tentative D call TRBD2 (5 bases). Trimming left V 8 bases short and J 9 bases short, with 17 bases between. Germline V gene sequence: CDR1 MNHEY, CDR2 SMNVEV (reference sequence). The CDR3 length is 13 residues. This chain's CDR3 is CASGLATQGEQFF. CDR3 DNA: TGTGCCAGCGGGCTAGCCACACAAGGTGAGCAGTTCTTC.

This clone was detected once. For the CDR3, the DNA is TGTGCCAGTAGCGTCGGACAGATCCACTCACCCCTCCACTTT. It is translated as CASSVGQIHSPLHF. This chain joins TRBV19 and TRBJ1-6; tentatively, D is TRBD1 (6 bases). V lost 6 bases to trimming and J lost 10 bases, with 16 bases between them. Germline CDR1 and CDR2: LNHDA and SQIVND (reference sequence). The CDR3 length is 14 residues. The variable domain in full, completed from reference TRBV19 and TRBJ1-6, reads DGGITQSPKYLFRKEGQNVTLSCEQNLNHDAMYWYRQDPGQGLRLIYYSQIVNDFQKGDIAEGYSVSREKKESFPLTVTSAQKNPTAFYLCASSVGQIHSPLHFGNGTRLTVT.

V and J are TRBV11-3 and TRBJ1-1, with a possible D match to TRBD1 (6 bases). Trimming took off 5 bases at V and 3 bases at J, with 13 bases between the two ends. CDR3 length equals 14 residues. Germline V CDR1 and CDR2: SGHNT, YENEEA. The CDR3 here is CASSLTGPDTEAFF. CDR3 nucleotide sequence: TGTGCCAGCAGCCTCACAGGGCCGGACACTGAAGCTTTCTTT.

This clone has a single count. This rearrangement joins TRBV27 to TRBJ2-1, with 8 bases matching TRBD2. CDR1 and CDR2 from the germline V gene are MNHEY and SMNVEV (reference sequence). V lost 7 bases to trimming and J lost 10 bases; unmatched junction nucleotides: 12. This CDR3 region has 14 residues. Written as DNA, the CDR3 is TGTGCCAGCAATCTAGCGGGTGCTATGGGGGAGCAGTTCTTC. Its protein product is CASNLAGAMGEQFF.

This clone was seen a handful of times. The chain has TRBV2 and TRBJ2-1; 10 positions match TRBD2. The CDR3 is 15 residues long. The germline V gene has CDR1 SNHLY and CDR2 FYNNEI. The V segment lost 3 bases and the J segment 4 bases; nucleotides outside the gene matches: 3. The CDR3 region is CASSDLAGEYNEQFF. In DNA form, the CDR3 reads TGTGCCAGCAGTGATCTAGCGGGGGAGTACAATGAGCAGTTCTTC.

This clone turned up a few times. The CDR3 loop is CASSRTVRNSPLHF. CDR3 sequence (DNA): TGTGCCAGCAGCCGGACAGTGCGAAATTCACCCCTCCACTTT. V and J are TRBV3-1 (or the pseudogene TRBV3-2) and TRBJ1-6; possible D gene TRBD1, 6 bases. Deletions cut 4 bases from V and 7 bases from J, with 11 bases between. In germline, CDR1 is LGHDT, CDR2 YNNKEL (reference sequence). The CDR3 contains 14 residues.

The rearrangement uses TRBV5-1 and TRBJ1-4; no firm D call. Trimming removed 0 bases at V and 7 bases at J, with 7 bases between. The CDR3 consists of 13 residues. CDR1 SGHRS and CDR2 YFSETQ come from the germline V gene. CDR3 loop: CASSLARSEKLFF. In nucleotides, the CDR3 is TGCGCCAGCAGCTTGGCGAGGAGTGAAAAACTGTTTTTT. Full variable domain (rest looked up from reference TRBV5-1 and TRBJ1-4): KAGVTQTPRYLIKTRGQQVTLSCSPISGHRSVSWYQQTPGQGLQFLFEYFSETQRNKGNFPGRFSGRQFSNSRSEMNVSTLELGDSALYLCASSLARSEKLFFGSGTQLSVL.

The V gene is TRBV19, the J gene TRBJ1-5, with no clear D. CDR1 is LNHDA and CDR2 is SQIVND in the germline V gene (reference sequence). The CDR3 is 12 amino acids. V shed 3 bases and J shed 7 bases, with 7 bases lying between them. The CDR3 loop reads CASSIYRQPQHF. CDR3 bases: TGTGCCAGTAGTATTTATCGGCAGCCCCAGCATTTT. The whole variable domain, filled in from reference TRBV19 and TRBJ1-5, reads DGGITQSPKYLFRKEGQNVTLSCEQNLNHDAMYWYRQDPGQGLRLIYYSQIVNDFQKGDIAEGYSVSREKKESFPLTVTSAQKNPTAFYLCASSIYRQPQHFGDGTRLSIL.

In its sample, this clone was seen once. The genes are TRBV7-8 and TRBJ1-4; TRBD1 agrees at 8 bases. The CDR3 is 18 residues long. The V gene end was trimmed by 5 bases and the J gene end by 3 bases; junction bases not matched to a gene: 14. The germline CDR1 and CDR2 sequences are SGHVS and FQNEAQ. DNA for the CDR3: TGTGCCAGCAGCCCTTCAGCGGCAGGGGGCCTGGCTAATGAAAAACTGTTTTTT. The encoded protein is CASSPSAAGGLANEKLFF.

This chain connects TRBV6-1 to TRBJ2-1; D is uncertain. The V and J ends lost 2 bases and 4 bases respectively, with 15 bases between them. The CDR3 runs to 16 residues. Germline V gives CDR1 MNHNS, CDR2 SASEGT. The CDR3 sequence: CASSERVALDYNEQFF. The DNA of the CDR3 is TGTGCCAGCAGTGAACGCGTGGCGCTAGATTACAATGAGCAGTTCTTC.

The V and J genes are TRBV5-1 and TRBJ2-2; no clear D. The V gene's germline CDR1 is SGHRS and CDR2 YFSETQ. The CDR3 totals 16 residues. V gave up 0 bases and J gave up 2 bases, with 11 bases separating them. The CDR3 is CASSLASQANTGELFF. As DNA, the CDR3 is TGCGCCAGCAGCTTGGCCTCGCAGGCTAACACCGGGGAGCTGTTTTTT.

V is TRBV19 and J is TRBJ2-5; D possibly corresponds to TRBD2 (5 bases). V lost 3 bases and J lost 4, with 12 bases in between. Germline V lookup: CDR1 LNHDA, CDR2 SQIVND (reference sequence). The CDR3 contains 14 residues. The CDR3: CASSIVRGRETQYF. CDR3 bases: TGTGCCAGTAGTATTGTGAGAGGGCGAGAGACCCAGTACTTC.

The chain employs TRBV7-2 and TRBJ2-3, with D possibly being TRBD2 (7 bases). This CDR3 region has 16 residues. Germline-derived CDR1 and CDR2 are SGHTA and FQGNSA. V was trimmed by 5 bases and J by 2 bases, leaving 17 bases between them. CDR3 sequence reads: CASSPLGAGATDTQYF. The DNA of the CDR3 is TGTGCCAGCAGCCCCTTAGGTGCGGGGGCCACAGATACGCAGTATTTT.

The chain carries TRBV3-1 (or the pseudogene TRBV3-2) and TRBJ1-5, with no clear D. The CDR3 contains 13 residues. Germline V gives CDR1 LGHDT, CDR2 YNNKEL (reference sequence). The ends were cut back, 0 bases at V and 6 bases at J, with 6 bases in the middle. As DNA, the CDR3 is TGTGCCAGCAGCCAAGAGGAGCGTCAGCCCCAGCATTTT. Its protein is CASSQEERQPQHF.

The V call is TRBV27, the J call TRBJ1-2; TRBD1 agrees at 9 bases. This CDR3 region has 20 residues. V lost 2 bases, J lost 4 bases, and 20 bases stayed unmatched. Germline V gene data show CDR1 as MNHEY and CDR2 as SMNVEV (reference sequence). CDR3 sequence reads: CASSLTGNRGPNLGGYGYTF. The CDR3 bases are TGTGCCAGCAGTTTAACGGGGAACAGGGGGCCAAACCTAGGGGGCTATGGCTACACCTTC.

The CDR3 spells CASSFLGPDTEAFF. As DNA, the CDR3 is TGTGCCAGCAGCTTTCTTGGGCCGGACACTGAAGCTTTCTTT. V usage is TRBV7-2 and J usage is TRBJ1-1; no clear D. In germline, CDR1 is SGHTA, CDR2 FQGNSA. CDR3 size: 14 residues. V was trimmed by 3 bases and J by 3 bases, leaving 11 bases between them.

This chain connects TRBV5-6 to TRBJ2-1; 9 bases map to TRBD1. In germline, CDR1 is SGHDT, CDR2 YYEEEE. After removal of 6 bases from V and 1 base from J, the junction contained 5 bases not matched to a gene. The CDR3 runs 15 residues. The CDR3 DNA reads TGTGCCAGCACCCCGGGACAGGGATCCTACAATGAGCAGTTCTTC. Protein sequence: CASTPGQGSYNEQFF.

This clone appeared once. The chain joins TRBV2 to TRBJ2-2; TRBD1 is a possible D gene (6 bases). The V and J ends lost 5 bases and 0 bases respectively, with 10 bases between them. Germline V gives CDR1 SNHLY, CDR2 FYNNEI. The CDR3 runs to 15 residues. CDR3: CASSQGQSNTGELFF. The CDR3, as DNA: TGTGCCAGCAGTCAAGGACAGTCGAACACCGGGGAGCTGTTTTTT. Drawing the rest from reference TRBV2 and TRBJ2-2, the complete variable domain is EPEVTQTPSHQVTQMGQEVILRCVPISNHLYFYWYRQILGQKVEFLVSFYNNEISEKSEIFDDQFSVERPDGSNFTLKIRSTKLEDSAMYFCASSQGQSNTGELFFGEGSRLTVL.

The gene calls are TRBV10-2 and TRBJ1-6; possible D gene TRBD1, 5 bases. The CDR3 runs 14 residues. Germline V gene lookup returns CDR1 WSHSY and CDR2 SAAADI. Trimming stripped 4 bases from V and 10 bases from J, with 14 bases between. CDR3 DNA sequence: TGCGCCAGCAGTGTGTCCAGGGTTGAGTCACCCCTCCACTTT. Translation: CASSVSRVESPLHF.

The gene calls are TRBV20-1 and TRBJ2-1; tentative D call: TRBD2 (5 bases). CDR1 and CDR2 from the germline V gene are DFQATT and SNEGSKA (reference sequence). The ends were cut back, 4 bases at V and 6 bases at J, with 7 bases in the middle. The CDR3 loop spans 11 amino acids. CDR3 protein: CSATLGNEQFF. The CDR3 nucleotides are TGCAGTGCTACACTAGGCAATGAGCAGTTCTTC.

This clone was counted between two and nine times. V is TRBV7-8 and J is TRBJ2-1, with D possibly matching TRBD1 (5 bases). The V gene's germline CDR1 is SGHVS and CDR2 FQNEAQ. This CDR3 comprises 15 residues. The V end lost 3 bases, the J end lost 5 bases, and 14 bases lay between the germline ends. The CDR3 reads CASSLSERGDNEQFF. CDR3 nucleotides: TGTGCCAGCAGCTTGTCGGAAAGGGGCGACAATGAGCAGTTCTTC.

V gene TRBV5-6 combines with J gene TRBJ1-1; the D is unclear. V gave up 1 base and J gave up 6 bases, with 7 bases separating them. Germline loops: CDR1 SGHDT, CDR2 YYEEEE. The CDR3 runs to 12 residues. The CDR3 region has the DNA TGTGCCAGCAGCTTGCGGGTGTCTGAAGCTTTCTTT. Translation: CASSLRVSEAFF.

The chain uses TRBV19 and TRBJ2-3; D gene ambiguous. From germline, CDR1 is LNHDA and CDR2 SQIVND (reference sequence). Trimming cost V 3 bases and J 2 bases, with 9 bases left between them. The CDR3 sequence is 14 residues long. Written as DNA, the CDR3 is TGTGCCAGTAGTATCTCTGCGGCCACAGATACGCAGTATTTT. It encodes CASSISAATDTQYF.

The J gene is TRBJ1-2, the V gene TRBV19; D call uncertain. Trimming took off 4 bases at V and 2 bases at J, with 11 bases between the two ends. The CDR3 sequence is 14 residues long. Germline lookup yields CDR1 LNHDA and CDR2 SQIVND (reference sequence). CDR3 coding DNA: TGTGCCAGTAGTAATCCGTTTCCGAACTATGGCTACACCTTC. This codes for CASSNPFPNYGYTF.